This TCR beta chain came from a study of shared clonotypes between healthy human individuals. Naive CD8 isolation took CD45RO-negative cells positively selected for CCR7 and excluded terminally differentiated effector memory CD45RA+ cells. Caucasian adults residing in Nashville, Tennessee made up all the donors. Whole-study findings and limits: Generally, naive subsets came out with larger estimated richness than memory subsets.

Per the germline V gene, CDR1 is MDHEN and CDR2 is SYDVKM. The V gene lost 2 bases and the J gene lost 5 bases, with 13 bases spanning the gap. CDR3 length: 14 amino acids. Sorted-subset replicate PCRs used 200 ng DNA, about 30,000 T cell genomes. Under the authors' procedure: Filtering differed for immunoSEQ, which gave only junction sequences without quality scores. Method: immunoSEQ multiplex PCR; TCRdb's copy keeps in-frame clones and lacks some. The D gene and trimming were derived from the DNA, and the V and J assignments and clone size from that table. The sample has approximately 2,000,000 clones, approximately 92% seen once. Regarding this clone: Its antigen is unknown.

Material: naive CD8+ T cells from PBMCs. The origin of this receptor is a man aged 18 to 30 in good health. Some clones in this sample may be carry-over from other donors' samples. The chain recombines TRBV28 with TRBJ2-7, with D hard to call. The CDR3 sequence: CASSLIVLGNEQYF. The CDR3 nucleotides are TGTGCCAGCAGTTTAATCGTTCTGGGGAACGAGCAGTACTTC.